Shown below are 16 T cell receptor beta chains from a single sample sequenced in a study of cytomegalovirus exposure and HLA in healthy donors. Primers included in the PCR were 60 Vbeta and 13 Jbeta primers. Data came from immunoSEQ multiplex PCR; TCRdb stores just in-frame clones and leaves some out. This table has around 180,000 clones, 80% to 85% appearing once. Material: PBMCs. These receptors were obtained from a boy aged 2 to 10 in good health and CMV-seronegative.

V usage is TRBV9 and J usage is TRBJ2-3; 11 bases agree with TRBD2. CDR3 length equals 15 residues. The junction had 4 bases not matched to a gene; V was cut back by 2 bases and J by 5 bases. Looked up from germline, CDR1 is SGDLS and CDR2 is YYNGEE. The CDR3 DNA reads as TGTGCCAGCAGCGTCACTAGCGGGAGCCAAGATACGCAGTATTTT. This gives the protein CASSVTSGSQDTQYF.

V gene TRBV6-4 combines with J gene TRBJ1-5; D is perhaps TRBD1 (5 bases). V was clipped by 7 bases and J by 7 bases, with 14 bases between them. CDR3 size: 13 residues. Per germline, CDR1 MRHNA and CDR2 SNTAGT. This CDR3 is CASKDRGSQPQHF. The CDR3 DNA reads TGTGCCAGCAAAGACCGGGGGAGCCAGCCCCAGCATTTT.

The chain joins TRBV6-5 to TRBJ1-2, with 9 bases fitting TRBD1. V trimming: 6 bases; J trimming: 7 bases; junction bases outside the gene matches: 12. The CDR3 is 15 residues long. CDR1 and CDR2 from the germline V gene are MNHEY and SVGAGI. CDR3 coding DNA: TGTGCCAGCAGCCTCACACAGGGGGCAATCGGTGGCTACACCTTC. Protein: CASSLTQGAIGGYTF.

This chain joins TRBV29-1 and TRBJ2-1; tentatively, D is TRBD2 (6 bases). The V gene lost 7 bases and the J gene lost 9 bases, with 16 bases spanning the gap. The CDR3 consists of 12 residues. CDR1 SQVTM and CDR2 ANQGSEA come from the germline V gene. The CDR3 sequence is CSAETGSPEQFF. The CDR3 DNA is TGCAGCGCGGAAACCGGGAGCCCTGAGCAGTTCTTC.

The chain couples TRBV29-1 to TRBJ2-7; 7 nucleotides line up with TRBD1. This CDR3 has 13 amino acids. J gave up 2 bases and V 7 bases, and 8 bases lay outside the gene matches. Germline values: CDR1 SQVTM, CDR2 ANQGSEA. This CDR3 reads CSALNRGTYEQYF. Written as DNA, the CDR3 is TGCAGCGCCCTTAACAGGGGAACCTACGAGCAGTACTTC.

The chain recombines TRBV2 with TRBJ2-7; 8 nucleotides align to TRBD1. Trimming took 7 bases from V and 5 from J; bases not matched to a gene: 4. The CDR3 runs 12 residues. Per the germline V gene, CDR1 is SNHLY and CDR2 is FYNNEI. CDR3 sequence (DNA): TGTGCCAGCACGGACAGGGTCCACGAGCAGTACTTC. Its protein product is CASTDRVHEQYF.

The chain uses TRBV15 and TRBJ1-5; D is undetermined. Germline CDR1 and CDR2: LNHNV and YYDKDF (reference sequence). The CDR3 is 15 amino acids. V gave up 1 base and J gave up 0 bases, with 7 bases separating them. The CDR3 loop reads CATSRGPYSNQPQHF. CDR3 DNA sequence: TGTGCCACCAGCAGAGGTCCTTATAGCAATCAGCCCCAGCATTTT. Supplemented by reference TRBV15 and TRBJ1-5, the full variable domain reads DAMVIQNPRYQVTQFGKPVTLSCSQTLNHNVMYWYQQKSSQAPKLLFHYYDKDFNNEADTPDNFQSRRPNTSFCFLDIRSPGLGDTAMYLCATSRGPYSNQPQHFGDGTRLSIL.

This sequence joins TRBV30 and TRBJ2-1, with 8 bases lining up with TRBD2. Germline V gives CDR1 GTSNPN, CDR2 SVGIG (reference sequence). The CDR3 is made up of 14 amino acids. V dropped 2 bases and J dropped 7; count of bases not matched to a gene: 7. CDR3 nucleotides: TGTGCCTGGAGTTCCCGGGGCGGGGGGAATGAGCAGTTCTTC. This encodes CAWSSRGGGNEQFF.

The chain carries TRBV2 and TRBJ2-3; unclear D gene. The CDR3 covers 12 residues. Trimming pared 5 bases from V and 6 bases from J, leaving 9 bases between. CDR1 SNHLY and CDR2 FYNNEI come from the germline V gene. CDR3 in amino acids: CASSYSPDTQYF. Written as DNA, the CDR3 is TGTGCCAGCAGTTACAGCCCGGATACGCAGTATTTT.

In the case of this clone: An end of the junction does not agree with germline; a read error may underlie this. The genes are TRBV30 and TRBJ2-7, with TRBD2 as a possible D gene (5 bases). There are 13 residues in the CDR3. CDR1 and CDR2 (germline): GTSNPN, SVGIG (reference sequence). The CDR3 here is CAWSVRADSPRDF. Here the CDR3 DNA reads TGTGCCTGGAGTGTACGGGCGGACTCCCCCCGGGACTTC.

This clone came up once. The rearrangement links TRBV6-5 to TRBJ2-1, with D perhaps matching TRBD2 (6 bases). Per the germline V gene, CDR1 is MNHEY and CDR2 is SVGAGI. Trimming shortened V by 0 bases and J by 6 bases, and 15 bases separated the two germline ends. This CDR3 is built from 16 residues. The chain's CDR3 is CASSYSPAYGSNEQFF. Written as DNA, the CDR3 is TGTGCCAGCAGTTACTCCCCGGCGTACGGGAGCAATGAGCAGTTCTTC.

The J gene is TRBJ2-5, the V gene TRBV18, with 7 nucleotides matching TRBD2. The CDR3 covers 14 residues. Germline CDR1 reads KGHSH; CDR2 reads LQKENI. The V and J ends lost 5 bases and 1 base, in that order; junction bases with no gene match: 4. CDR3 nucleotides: TGTGCCAGCTCAGCCTCTAGCGGCCAAGAGACCCAGTACTTC. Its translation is CASSASSGQETQYF.

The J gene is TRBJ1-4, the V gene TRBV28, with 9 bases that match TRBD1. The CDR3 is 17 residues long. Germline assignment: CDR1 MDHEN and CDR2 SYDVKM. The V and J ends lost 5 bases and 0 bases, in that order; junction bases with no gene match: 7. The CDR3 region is CASSRDRVGTTNEKLFF. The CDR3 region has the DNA TGTGCCAGCAGTAGGGACAGGGTAGGGACAACTAATGAAAAACTGTTTTTT.

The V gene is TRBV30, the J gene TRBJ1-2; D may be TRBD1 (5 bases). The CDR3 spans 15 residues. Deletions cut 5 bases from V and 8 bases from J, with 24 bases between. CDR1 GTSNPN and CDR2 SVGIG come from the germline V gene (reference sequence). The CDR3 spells CAWAARGGEGSGYTF. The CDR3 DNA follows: TGTGCCTGGGCCGCACGGGGGGGGGAGGGATCCGGCTACACCTTC. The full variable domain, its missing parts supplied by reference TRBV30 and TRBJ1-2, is SQTIHQWPATLVQPVGSPLSLECTVEGTSNPNLYWYRQAAGRGLQLLFYSVGIGQISSEVPQNLSASRPQDRQFILSSKKLLLSDSGFYLCAWAARGGEGSGYTFGSGTRLTVV.

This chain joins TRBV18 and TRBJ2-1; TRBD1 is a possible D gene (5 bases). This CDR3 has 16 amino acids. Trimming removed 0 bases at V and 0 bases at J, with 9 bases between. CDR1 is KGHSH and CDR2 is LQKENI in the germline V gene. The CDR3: CASSPPNTGSYNEQFF. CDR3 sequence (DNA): TGTGCCAGCTCACCACCGAACACAGGCTCCTACAATGAGCAGTTCTTC.

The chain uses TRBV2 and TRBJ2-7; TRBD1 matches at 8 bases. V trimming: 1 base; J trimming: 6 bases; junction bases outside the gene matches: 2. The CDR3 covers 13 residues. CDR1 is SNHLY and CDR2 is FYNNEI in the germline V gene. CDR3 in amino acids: CASSEVGTGEQYF. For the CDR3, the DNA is TGTGCCAGCAGTGAAGTGGGGACAGGCGAGCAGTACTTC.